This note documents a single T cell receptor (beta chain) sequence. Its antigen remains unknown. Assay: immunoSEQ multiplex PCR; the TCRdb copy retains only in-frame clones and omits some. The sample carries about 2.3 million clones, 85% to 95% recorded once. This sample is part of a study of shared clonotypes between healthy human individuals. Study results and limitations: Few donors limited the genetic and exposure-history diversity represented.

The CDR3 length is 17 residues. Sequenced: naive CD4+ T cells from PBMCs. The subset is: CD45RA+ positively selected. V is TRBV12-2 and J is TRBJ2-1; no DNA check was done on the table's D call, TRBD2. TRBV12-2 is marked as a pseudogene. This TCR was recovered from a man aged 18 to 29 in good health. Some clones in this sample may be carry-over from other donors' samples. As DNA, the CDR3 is TGTGCACGACAATTGGGGACTAGCGGGCCAAGCTACAATGAGCAGTTCTTC. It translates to CARQLGTSGPSYNEQFF.